Below, 24 T cell receptor beta chains from the same sample are listed, as sequenced in a study of technical replicates of blood from a few donors. Assay used: immunoSEQ multiplex PCR; TCRdb lists only in-frame clones, some missing. The sample consists of tens of thousands of clones, 95% to 98% of them appearing once. The sequenced sample was T cells isolated from PBMCs. Every receptor here comes from a human donor in good health.

This chain links TRBV5-6 with TRBJ1-2, with TRBD1 matching over 7 bases. The ends lost 1 base at V and 3 bases at J; junction bases unmatched: 3. The CDR3 spans 14 residues. Per germline, CDR1 SGHDT and CDR2 YYEEEE. This CDR3 is CASSLSQGDYGYTF. CDR3 in DNA: TGTGCCAGCAGCTTGAGTCAGGGGGACTATGGCTACACCTTC.

The V call is TRBV13, the J call TRBJ2-2; 9 bases are a match to TRBD2. Germline V lookup: CDR1 PRHDT, CDR2 FYEKMQ (reference sequence). The CDR3 contains 17 residues. The ends lost 2 bases at V and 7 bases at J; junction bases unmatched: 11. As DNA, the CDR3 is TGTGCCAGCAGCTTATGGCGGGGGGGCCTTCGGAGCGGGGAGCTGTTTTTT. This sequence encodes CASSLWRGGLRSGELFF.

This clone has only one observation. J is TRBJ2-2 and V is TRBV27, with TRBD1 matching over 7 bases. The V and J ends lost 6 bases and 0 bases, in that order; junction bases with no gene match: 4. Per germline, CDR1 MNHEY and CDR2 SMNVEV (reference sequence). This CDR3 contains 15 residues. Here the CDR3 reads CASRPGQANTGELFF. CDR3 in DNA: TGTGCCAGCAGGCCTGGACAGGCGAACACCGGGGAGCTGTTTTTT.

The J gene is TRBJ2-7, the V gene TRBV29-1, with D possibly matching TRBD2 (5 bases). In germline, CDR1 is SQVTM, CDR2 ANQGSEA. The CDR3 sequence is 13 residues long. V was pared by 5 bases and J by 5 bases, with 16 bases between. The CDR3 DNA reads as TGCAGCGTTCGGGGTCGGGGAAGGGACGAGCAGTACTTC. This gives the protein CSVRGRGRDEQYF.

This rearrangement joins TRBV5-1 to TRBJ2-3, with D perhaps TRBD2 (5 bases). Germline assignment: CDR1 SGHRS and CDR2 YFSETQ. The CDR3 contains 13 residues. Trimming cost V 0 bases and J 5 bases, with 7 bases left between them. Here the CDR3 DNA reads TGCGCCAGCAGCTTGGTGGGAGAAGATACGCAGTATTTT. Protein product: CASSLVGEDTQYF.

In nucleotides, the CDR3 is TGTGCCAGCGGACTAGCGGGATACAATGAGCAGTTCTTC. Protein sequence: CASGLAGYNEQFF. The chain links TRBV28 to TRBJ2-1, with 12 bases matching TRBD2. V gave up 8 bases and J gave up 4 bases; unmatched junction bases: 0. CDR3 length: 13 amino acids. Germline V gene data show CDR1 as MDHEN and CDR2 as SYDVKM.

The genes are TRBV4-1 and TRBJ1-5; D not resolved. Germline V lookup: CDR1 MGHRA, CDR2 YSYEKL. V shed 2 bases and J shed 6 bases, with 14 bases lying between them. This CDR3 region has 15 residues. CDR3 in DNA: TGCGCCAGCAGCCAAATTACCGCAGCGACTCAGCCCCAGCATTTT. Translation: CASSQITAATQPQHF.

The V call is TRBV9, the J call TRBJ2-3, with 9 nucleotides matching TRBD2. V lost 1 base to trimming and J lost 4 bases; unmatched junction nucleotides: 7. The CDR3 consists of 16 residues. Per the germline V gene, CDR1 is SGDLS and CDR2 is YYNGEE. The CDR3 is CASSVWGGGGADTQYF. The CDR3 nucleotides are TGTGCCAGCAGCGTATGGGGTGGCGGGGGGGCAGATACGCAGTATTTT.

The V and J genes are TRBV30 and TRBJ2-3, with TRBD2 identical over 11 bases. Germline values: CDR1 GTSNPN, CDR2 SVGIG (reference sequence). This CDR3 is 15 amino acids long. Trimming at V came to 0 bases and at J to 3 bases, leaving 2 bases not matched to a gene. This CDR3 reads CAWSVTSGGTDTQYF. Written as DNA, the CDR3 is TGTGCCTGGAGTGTAACTAGCGGGGGTACAGATACGCAGTATTTT.

This chain links TRBV7-9 with TRBJ1-5; 8 nucleotides match TRBD1. J was trimmed by 3 bases and V by 4 bases; bases with no gene match: 2. This CDR3 is 14 amino acids long. From germline, CDR1 is SEHNR and CDR2 FQNEAQ (reference sequence). CDR3 DNA sequence: TGTGCCAGCAGCTCGACAGGGGACAATCAGCCCCAGCATTTT. Translated: CASSSTGDNQPQHF.

The chain couples TRBV19 to TRBJ2-7; the match to TRBD1 covers 8 bases. V shed 1 base, J shed 1 base, and the junction held 3 bases outside the gene matches. Looked up from germline, CDR1 is LNHDA and CDR2 is SQIVND (reference sequence). This CDR3 has 15 residues. In nucleotides, the CDR3 is TGTGCCAGTAGTATAGGTGGACAGGGTTCCTACGAGCAGTACTTC. Translated: CASSIGGQGSYEQYF.

This sequence joins TRBV10-1 and TRBJ1-1; D ambiguous. CDR1 is WNHNN, CDR2 SYGVQD, per germline (reference sequence). The CDR3 totals 11 residues. V lost 4 bases, J lost 5 bases, and 5 bases lay in between. CDR3 region: CASSAGTEAFF. The CDR3 region has the DNA TGCGCCAGCAGTGCGGGAACTGAAGCTTTCTTT.

The CDR3 DNA is TGTGCCTGGAGTGTATCAGGGTCCTACGAGCAGTACTTC. Amino acids: CAWSVSGSYEQYF. The chain combines TRBV30 with TRBJ2-7, with D perhaps matching TRBD1 (5 bases). Germline-derived CDR1 and CDR2 are GTSNPN and SVGIG (reference sequence). The CDR3 runs 13 residues. V lost 0 bases and J 1 base, leaving 7 bases between the germline ends. Supplemented by reference TRBV30 and TRBJ2-7, the full variable domain reads SQTIHQWPATLVQPVGSPLSLECTVEGTSNPNLYWYRQAAGRGLQLLFYSVGIGQISSEVPQNLSASRPQDRQFILSSKKLLLSDSGFYLCAWSVSGSYEQYFGPGTRLTVT.

CDR3 coding DNA: TGCGCCAGCAGCTTGAGCGGGACGGGGGAGACCCAGTACTTC. Protein product: CASSLSGTGETQYF. The rearrangement uses TRBV5-1 and TRBJ2-5, with 7 bases identical to TRBD2. Germline loops: CDR1 SGHRS, CDR2 YFSETQ. CDR3 size: 14 residues. The V gene end was trimmed by 1 base and the J gene end by 5 bases; junction bases not matched to a gene: 5.

The chain recombines TRBV7-3 with TRBJ1-2; weak D call: TRBD1 (6 bases). Germline V lookup: CDR1 SGHTA, CDR2 FQGTGA. V lost 5 bases, J lost 8 bases, and 15 bases lay in between. The CDR3 length is 13 residues. CDR3 sequence reads: CASSLLQGSGYTF. In DNA, the CDR3 is TGTGCCAGCAGCCTCCTACAGGGTAGCGGCTACACCTTC.

J is TRBJ1-2 and V is TRBV11-2; 9 bases agree with TRBD1. V lost 4 bases to trimming and J lost 9 bases; unmatched junction nucleotides: 6. CDR3 size: 13 residues. The germline gives CDR1 SGHAT, CDR2 FQNNGV. CDR3: CASSSGTGYRYTF. The DNA for the CDR3 is TGTGCCAGCAGCTCCGGGACAGGGTACCGCTACACCTTC. Using reference TRBV11-2 and TRBJ1-2 for the parts outside the CDR3, the full variable domain is EAGVAQSPRYKIIEKRQSVAFWCNPISGHATLYWYQQILGQGPKLLIQFQNNGVVDDSQLPKDRFSAERLKGVDSTLKIQPAKLEDSAVYLCASSSGTGYRYTFGSGTRLTVV.

The genes are TRBV11-2 and TRBJ2-2, with 7 bases identical to TRBD1. In germline, CDR1 is SGHAT, CDR2 FQNNGV. The CDR3 contains 14 residues. Trimming took 5 bases from V and 3 from J; bases not matched to a gene: 3. This CDR3 is CASSDRVYTGELFF. For the CDR3, the DNA is TGTGCCAGCAGCGACAGGGTCTACACCGGGGAGCTGTTTTTT.

This chain connects TRBV4-1 to TRBJ2-1; 10 positions match TRBD2. The V gene end was trimmed by 0 bases and the J gene end by 6 bases; junction bases not matched to a gene: 2. The CDR3 covers 15 residues. The V gene's germline CDR1 is MGHRA and CDR2 YSYEKL. CDR3 in amino acids: CASSQELAGFNEQFF. CDR3 nucleotide sequence: TGCGCCAGCAGCCAAGAACTAGCGGGATTCAATGAGCAGTTCTTC.

The chain carries TRBV18 and TRBJ1-6; 10 bases match TRBD1. J gave up 7 bases and V 3 bases, and 6 bases lay outside the gene matches. CDR1 is KGHSH and CDR2 is LQKENI in the germline V gene. CDR3 length: 16 residues. The CDR3 here is CASSPWTGGSNSPLHF. The CDR3 DNA follows: TGTGCCAGCTCACCTTGGACAGGGGGGTCCAATTCACCCCTCCACTTT. The entire variable domain, with the rest obtained from reference TRBV18 and TRBJ1-6, is as follows: NAGVMQNPRHLVRRRGQEARLRCSPMKGHSHVYWYRQLPEEGLKFMVYLQKENIIDESGMPKERFSAEFPKEGPSILRIQQVVRGDSAAYFCASSPWTGGSNSPLHFGNGTRLTVT.

The CDR3 nucleotides read TGTGCCAGCAGTGAGTTAAACGGTCCCGAAGCTTTCTTT. Translating gives CASSELNGPEAFF. This chain links TRBV25-1 with TRBJ1-1; D ambiguous. This CDR3 comprises 13 residues. The germline V gene has CDR1 MGHDK and CDR2 SYGVNS. Trimming cost V 3 bases and J 8 bases, with 13 bases left between them.

The chain couples TRBV7-9 to TRBJ1-2; the D gene is possibly TRBD1 (6 bases). Trimming cost V 8 bases and J 2 bases, with 9 bases left between them. The CDR3 is made up of 12 amino acids. Germline CDR1 and CDR2: SEHNR and FQNEAQ (reference sequence). The CDR3 spells CASLQGNYGYTF. The DNA for the CDR3 is TGTGCCAGCCTTCAGGGGAACTATGGCTACACCTTC.

This sequence joins TRBV2 and TRBJ2-1; tentatively, D is TRBD2 (5 bases). The CDR3 sequence is 17 residues long. Trimming removed 6 bases at V and 1 base at J, with 19 bases between. Looked up from germline, CDR1 is SNHLY and CDR2 is FYNNEI. This CDR3 reads CASSYIDLEDSYNEQFF. The DNA for the CDR3 is TGTGCCAGCAGCTACATAGACCTGGAGGATTCCTACAATGAGCAGTTCTTC.

The V gene is TRBV9, the J gene TRBJ2-3; D perhaps matches TRBD2 (6 bases). The CDR3 extends over 15 amino acids. The V end was cut by 0 bases, the J end by 4 bases, with 12 bases between. CDR1 and CDR2 (germline): SGDLS, YYNGEE. Here the CDR3 DNA reads TGTGCCAGCAGCGTAGCAAGACTAGTGGCAGATACGCAGTATTTT. It yields the protein CASSVARLVADTQYF.

The rearrangement joins TRBV5-1 to TRBJ2-1; 11 bases fit TRBD1. This CDR3 region has 15 residues. J gave up 6 bases and V 6 bases, and 8 bases lay outside the gene matches. Per the germline V gene, CDR1 is SGHRS and CDR2 is YFSETQ. This CDR3 reads CASTPGDRGFNEQFF. CDR3 in DNA: TGCGCCAGCACCCCAGGGGACAGGGGGTTCAATGAGCAGTTCTTC.